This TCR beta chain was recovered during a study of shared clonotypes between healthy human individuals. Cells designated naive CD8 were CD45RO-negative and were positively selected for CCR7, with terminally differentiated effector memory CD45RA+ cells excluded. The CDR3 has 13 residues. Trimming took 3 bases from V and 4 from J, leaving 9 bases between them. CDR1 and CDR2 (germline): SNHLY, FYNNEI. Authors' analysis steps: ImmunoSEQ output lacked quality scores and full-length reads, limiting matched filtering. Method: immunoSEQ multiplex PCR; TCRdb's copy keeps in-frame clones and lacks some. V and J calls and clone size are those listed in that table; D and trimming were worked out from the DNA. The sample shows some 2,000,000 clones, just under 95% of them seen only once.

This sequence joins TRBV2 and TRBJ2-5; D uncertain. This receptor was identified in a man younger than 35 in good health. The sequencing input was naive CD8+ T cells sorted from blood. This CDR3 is CASSDWAVETQYF. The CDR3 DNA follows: TGTGCCAGCAGTGATTGGGCAGTAGAGACCCAGTACTTC.